A single sample gave rise to the 23 T cell receptor beta chains below, sequenced in a study of neoadjuvant anti-PD-1 for oral cavity cancer. Profiling relied on immunoSEQ multiplex PCR, and the TCRdb table lists in-frame clones only, not all of them. The repertoire consists of roughly 13,000 clones, with about 61% occurring once and the leading ten covering 2.4%. Source: PBMCs, taken before nivolumab (anti-PD-1) treatment. These receptors all stem from a person aged 35-79 years with oral cavity squamous cell carcinoma.

The J gene is TRBJ1-1, the V gene TRBV5-1; possibly TRBD1 for D (6 bases). The CDR3 spans 15 residues. Deletions cut 0 bases from V and 1 base from J, with 10 bases between. Germline assignment: CDR1 SGHRS and CDR2 YFSETQ. CDR3 amino acids: CASSLVTGSNTEAFF. CDR3 DNA sequence: TGCGCCAGCAGCTTGGTCACAGGGTCGAACACTGAAGCTTTCTTT.

This clone showed up just a few times. The chain couples TRBV5-6 to TRBJ1-1; 7 bases align to TRBD1. V trimming: 3 bases; J trimming: 3 bases; junction bases outside the gene matches: 11. Germline CDR1 and CDR2: SGHDT and YYEEEE. There are 16 residues in the CDR3. Here the CDR3 DNA reads TGTGCCAGCAGCTCCTCTGGGAGGGGGCGCGACACTGAAGCTTTCTTT. Residues: CASSSSGRGRDTEAFF.

The genes are TRBV5-1 and TRBJ1-4, with D possibly matching TRBD1 (6 bases). The CDR3 contains 15 residues. V gave up 4 bases and J gave up 2 bases, with 12 bases separating them. CDR1 is SGHRS and CDR2 is YFSETQ in the germline V gene. CDR3 sequence: CASSVGRGTNEKLFF. The CDR3 DNA sequence: TGCGCCAGCAGCGTCGGCAGGGGCACTAATGAAAAACTGTTTTTT.

This chain connects TRBV7-2 to TRBJ2-5; D is possibly TRBD1 or TRBD2 (5 bases each). Germline V gene sequence: CDR1 SGHTA, CDR2 FQGNSA. Between the trimmed V and J ends, which lost 6 bases and 5 bases, there was a span of 16 bases. This CDR3 has 14 amino acids. The DNA of the CDR3 is TGTGCCAGCAGTCGCGGGTCAGGGATGGAGACCCAGTACTTC. Translated: CASSRGSGMETQYF.

V usage is TRBV7-9 and J usage is TRBJ2-7, with D hard to call. This CDR3 spans 14 amino acids. V was shortened by 6 bases and J by 6 bases, with 18 bases between the two germline ends. Germline assignment: CDR1 SEHNR and CDR2 FQNEAQ (reference sequence). This chain's CDR3 is CASSYNPHRGEQYF. The CDR3 nucleotides read TGTGCCAGCAGTTATAATCCCCACAGAGGCGAGCAGTACTTC.

The chain combines TRBV5-1 with TRBJ2-2, with no clear D. Trimming stripped 1 base from V and 7 bases from J, with 2 bases between. Germline lookup yields CDR1 SGHRS and CDR2 YFSETQ. The CDR3 length is 11 residues. The CDR3 DNA sequence: TGCGCCAGCAGCTTGTACGGGGAGCTGTTTTTT. It encodes CASSLYGELFF.

The CDR3 DNA sequence: TGTGCCAGCAGCCGCCTTGGGGAGACCAATTCACCCCTCCACTTT. It codes for CASSRLGETNSPLHF. The chain recombines TRBV11-2 with TRBJ1-6; D gene uncertain. V was pared by 5 bases and J by 7 bases, with 15 bases between. CDR3 length: 15 residues. Germline lookup yields CDR1 SGHAT and CDR2 FQNNGV. Full variable domain (missing parts from reference TRBV11-2 and TRBJ1-6): EAGVAQSPRYKIIEKRQSVAFWCNPISGHATLYWYQQILGQGPKLLIQFQNNGVVDDSQLPKDRFSAERLKGVDSTLKIQPAKLEDSAVYLCASSRLGETNSPLHFGNGTRLTVT.

V is TRBV6-5 and J is TRBJ2-7; D could derive from TRBD1 or TRBD2 (5 bases each). This CDR3 contains 13 residues. Trimming took 5 bases from V and 7 from J, leaving 15 bases between them. Per the germline V gene, CDR1 is MNHEY and CDR2 is SVGAGI. CDR3 loop: CASSRDLRGEQYF. DNA of the CDR3: TGTGCCAGCAGTCGGGACCTACGGGGTGAGCAGTACTTC.

The rearrangement uses TRBV2 and TRBJ2-4; possibly TRBD2 for D (7 bases). This CDR3 has 18 residues. Germline lookup yields CDR1 SNHLY and CDR2 FYNNEI. Trimming took off 5 bases at V and 1 base at J, with 21 bases between the two ends. DNA for the CDR3: TGTGCCAGCAGTCCCAGTTTCGGGGGGCCTCGGGCCAAAAACATTCAGTACTTC. Translated: CASSPSFGGPRAKNIQYF.

The chain uses TRBV5-1 and TRBJ2-7; D is undetermined. Trimming took off 0 bases at V and 2 bases at J, with 6 bases between the two ends. CDR1 SGHRS and CDR2 YFSETQ come from the germline V gene. The CDR3 is made up of 13 amino acids. CDR3 nucleotide sequence: TGCGCCAGCAGCTTGGGCTATGCCTACGAGCAGTACTTC. It encodes CASSLGYAYEQYF.

The genes are TRBV5-6 and TRBJ2-3; possibly TRBD2 for D (5 bases). Trimming shortened V by 4 bases and J by 1 base, and 10 bases separated the two germline ends. The CDR3 runs 14 residues. Germline CDR1 reads SGHDT; CDR2 reads YYEEEE. CDR3 bases: TGTGCCAGCAGCCTCGGAGGAGGCACAGATACGCAGTATTTT. It yields the protein CASSLGGGTDTQYF.

V and J are TRBV6-4 and TRBJ1-2; 9 positions agree with TRBD1. The CDR3 loop spans 14 amino acids. Germline V lookup: CDR1 MRHNA, CDR2 SNTAGT. J was trimmed by 4 bases and V by 5 bases; bases with no gene match: 5. The CDR3 region is CASSSGTGRYGYTF. CDR3 DNA: TGTGCCAGCAGTTCCGGGACAGGGCGCTATGGCTACACCTTC.

The genes are TRBV19 and TRBJ1-1, with a possible D match to TRBD1 (5 bases). This CDR3 has 12 amino acids. Germline CDR1 LNHDA, CDR2 SQIVND (reference sequence). V dropped 3 bases and J dropped 9 bases, with 11 bases sitting between them. CDR3 loop: CASSIGAGKAFF. The CDR3 nucleotides are TGTGCCAGTAGTATCGGAGCAGGGAAAGCTTTCTTT.

The chain couples TRBV29-1 to TRBJ2-2; D gene unclear. Germline V gene sequence: CDR1 SQVTM, CDR2 ANQGSEA. Trimming cost V 6 bases and J 5 bases, with 13 bases left between them. The CDR3 consists of 13 residues. The DNA of the CDR3 is TGCAGCGTAGAAAGCTGGGTAACCGGGGAGCTGTTTTTT. This gives the protein CSVESWVTGELFF.

This clone has just a few counts. The chain has TRBV7-2 and TRBJ2-7; tentatively, D is TRBD2 (6 bases). V lost 3 bases and J 3 bases, leaving 12 bases between the germline ends. The CDR3 length is 14 residues. Germline lookup yields CDR1 SGHTA and CDR2 FQGNSA. The CDR3 loop reads CASSLGGGLYEQYF. The CDR3 coding sequence is TGTGCCAGCAGCTTGGGGGGAGGCCTCTACGAGCAGTACTTC. Based on the CDR3 plus reference TRBV7-2 and TRBJ2-7, the full variable domain is GAGVSQSPSNKVTEKGKDVELRCDPISGHTALYWYRQSLGQGLEFLIYFQGNSAPDKSGLPSDRFSAERTGGSVSTLTIQRTQQEDSAVYLCASSLGGGLYEQYFGPGTRLTVT.

The V and J genes are TRBV1 and TRBJ2-6; the D segment call TRBD1 is taken from the table without a DNA check. TRBV1 has pseudogene status. The CDR3 has 18 amino acids. CDR3 protein: CTSSLSSGTGTGANVLTF. The CDR3, as DNA: TGCACCAGCAGCTTAAGCTCCGGGACAGGGACCGGGGCCAACGTCCTGACTTTC.

The chain combines TRBV29-1 with TRBJ1-2, with D tentatively TRBD1 (6 bases). This CDR3 region has 17 residues. Germline V gives CDR1 SQVTM, CDR2 ANQGSEA. The V and J ends lost 0 bases and 8 bases respectively, with 25 bases between them. This CDR3 is CSVEDRRGGRGRRGYTF. CDR3 sequence (DNA): TGCAGCGTTGAAGATCGACGTGGTGGCAGGGGAAGACGCGGCTACACCTTC.

The rearrangement links TRBV5-1 to TRBJ2-1; TRBD2 might be the D (6 bases). V was pared by 2 bases and J by 0 bases, with 9 bases between. CDR3 length: 15 amino acids. Germline CDR1 is SGHRS and CDR2 is YFSETQ. Written as DNA, the CDR3 is TGCGCCAGCAGCTTAATAGCGGCCTCCTACAATGAGCAGTTCTTC. Translation: CASSLIAASYNEQFF.

J is TRBJ1-5 and V is TRBV18; the D gene is possibly TRBD1 (5 bases). With 6 bases removed from V and 0 bases from J, the gap between germline ends came to 12 bases. Germline-derived CDR1 and CDR2 are KGHSH and LQKENI. This CDR3 spans 15 amino acids. This chain's CDR3 is CASSRGTGSNQPQHF. The CDR3 coding sequence is TGTGCCAGCTCCCGTGGGACGGGTAGCAATCAGCCCCAGCATTTT.

This clone has only one observation. The chain couples TRBV14 to TRBJ2-1, with 9 nucleotides matching TRBD2. With V trimmed by 3 bases and J by 6 bases, 21 bases remained unmatched. Germline CDR1 SGHDN, CDR2 FVKESK. The CDR3 is 20 residues long. CDR3 nucleotide sequence: TGTGCCAGCAGCCAGTGGGCCAGGAGAGTTAGCGGGGGCCATTCCAATGAGCAGTTCTTC. It codes for CASSQWARRVSGGHSNEQFF. The variable domain in full, completed from reference TRBV14 and TRBJ2-1, reads EAGVTQFPSHSVIEKGQTVTLRCDPISGHDNLYWYRRVMGKEIKFLLHFVKESKQDESGMPNNRFLAERTGGTYSTLKVQPAELEDSGVYFCASSQWARRVSGGHSNEQFFGPGTRLTVL.

This clone was counted a few times. This sequence joins TRBV18 and TRBJ1-1; D gene unclear. The germline V gene encodes CDR1 KGHSH and CDR2 LQKENI. The CDR3 loop spans 13 amino acids. Trimming left V 3 bases short and J 3 bases short, with 8 bases between. The DNA for the CDR3 is TGTGCCAGCTCACCTAATCTGTACACTGAAGCTTTCTTT. The encoded protein is CASSPNLYTEAFF. The variable domain in full, completed from reference TRBV18 and TRBJ1-1, reads NAGVMQNPRHLVRRRGQEARLRCSPMKGHSHVYWYRQLPEEGLKFMVYLQKENIIDESGMPKERFSAEFPKEGPSILRIQQVVRGDSAAYFCASSPNLYTEAFFGQGTRLTVV.

This clone was picked up a small number of times. The chain combines TRBV18 with TRBJ1-5; 7 bases align to TRBD1. The germline CDR1 and CDR2 sequences are KGHSH and LQKENI. Losses at the gene ends were 2 bases for V and 4 bases for J; bases not matched to a gene: 2. This CDR3 comprises 14 residues. Here the CDR3 DNA reads TGTGCCAGCTCACCATCGACAGGGAATCAGCCCCAGCATTTT. This sequence encodes CASSPSTGNQPQHF.

This chain links TRBV7-9 with TRBJ2-7, with D maybe TRBD1 (7 bases). Trimming took 5 bases from V and 0 from J, leaving 17 bases between them. This CDR3 is 16 amino acids long. From germline, CDR1 is SEHNR and CDR2 FQNEAQ (reference sequence). CDR3 sequence (DNA): TGTGCCAGCAGCCAACCCAGGGGGAGGAGCTCCTACGAGCAGTACTTC. This codes for CASSQPRGRSSYEQYF.